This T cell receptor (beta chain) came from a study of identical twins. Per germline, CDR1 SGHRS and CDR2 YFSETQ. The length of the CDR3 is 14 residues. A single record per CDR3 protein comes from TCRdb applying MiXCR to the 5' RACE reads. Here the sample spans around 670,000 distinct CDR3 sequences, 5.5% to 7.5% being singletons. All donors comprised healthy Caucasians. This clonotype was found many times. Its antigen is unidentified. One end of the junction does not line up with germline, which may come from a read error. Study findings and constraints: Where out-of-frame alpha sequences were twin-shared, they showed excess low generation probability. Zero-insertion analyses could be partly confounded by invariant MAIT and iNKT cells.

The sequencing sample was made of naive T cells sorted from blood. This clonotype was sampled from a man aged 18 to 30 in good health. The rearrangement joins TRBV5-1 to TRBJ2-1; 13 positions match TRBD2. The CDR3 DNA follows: TGCGCCAGCAGCCACCGGACTAGCGGGAGAGAGCTGTTCTTC. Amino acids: CASSHRTSGRELFF.